Listed here is a single T cell receptor beta chain. Its target is not known. The trim removed 5 bases at V and 12 bases at J, leaving 7 bases unmatched. Germline CDR1 LNHDA, CDR2 SQIVND (reference sequence). The CDR3 has 12 amino acids. The source of the sample is a study of T cells in Graves' hyperthyroidism and ophthalmopathy. Study results and caveats: Progression to ophthalmopathy was predicted a median of about 6.6 months early.

Amplification of TCR beta CDR3 regions used RNA as the template. The primer set for the first-round RT-PCR of the TCR CDR3 was HTBI. TCRdb fed the multiplex PCR reads into MiXCR, producing one record per CDR3 protein. The sample carries 660,000 or so distinct CDR3 sequences, about 45% recorded once. The sequenced sample consisted of peripheral blood or thyroid tissue (not recorded which). The receptor was isolated from an adult man with Graves' disease, either hyperthyroidism or ophthalmopathy (not recorded which). This chain connects TRBV19 to TRBJ1-2; 9 nucleotides align to TRBD1. In DNA form, the CDR3 reads TGTGCCAGTAGTTGGACAGGGGATATCCACACCTTC. As protein: CASSWTGDIHTF.